This T cell receptor beta chain appears in the sequencing data of a study of neoadjuvant nivolumab and ipilimumab in lung cancer. Study-wide findings and caveats: From pretherapy to surgery, tumor richness and clonality rose with dual therapy. Compared with tumor-adjacent uninvolved lung, resected tumors showed greater richness and clonality.

CDR1 is SGDLS and CDR2 is YYNGEE in the germline V gene. The germline V and J ends were trimmed by 0 bases and 3 bases, with 6 bases remaining between them. This CDR3 has 14 residues. In regard to this clone: Its antigen is not identified.

Generated by immunoSEQ multiplex PCR, the TCRdb table keeps only in-frame clones and is missing some. The table has over 25,000 clones, less than 90% seen once. The receptor was isolated from an adult with non-small cell lung cancer. The chain is built from TRBV9 and TRBJ2-2; D is ambiguous. The sequencing used peripheral blood, collected before neoadjuvant nivolumab, alone or with ipilimumab. Here the CDR3 DNA reads TGTGCCAGCAGCGTAGAACACTACACCGGGGAGCTGTTTTTT. This encodes CASSVEHYTGELFF.